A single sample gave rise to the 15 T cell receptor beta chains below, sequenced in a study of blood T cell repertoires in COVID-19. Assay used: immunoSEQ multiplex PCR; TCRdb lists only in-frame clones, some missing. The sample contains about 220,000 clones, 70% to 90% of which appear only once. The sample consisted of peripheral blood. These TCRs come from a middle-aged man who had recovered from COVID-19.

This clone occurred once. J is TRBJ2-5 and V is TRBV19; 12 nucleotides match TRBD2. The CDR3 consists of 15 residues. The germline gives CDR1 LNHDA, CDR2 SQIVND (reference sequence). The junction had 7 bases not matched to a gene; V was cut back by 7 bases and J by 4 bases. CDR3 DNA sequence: TGTGCCAGTACCCGACTAGCGGGAGTCGGAGAGACCCAGTACTTC. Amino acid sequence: CASTRLAGVGETQYF.

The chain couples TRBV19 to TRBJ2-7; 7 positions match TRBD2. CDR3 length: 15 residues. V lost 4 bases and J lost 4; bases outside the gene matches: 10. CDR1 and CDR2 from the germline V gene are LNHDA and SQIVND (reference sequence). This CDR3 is CASSTPGAGAYEQYF. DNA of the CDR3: TGTGCCAGTAGTACCCCCGGGGCGGGAGCTTACGAGCAGTACTTC. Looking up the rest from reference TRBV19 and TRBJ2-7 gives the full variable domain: DGGITQSPKYLFRKEGQNVTLSCEQNLNHDAMYWYRQDPGQGLRLIYYSQIVNDFQKGDIAEGYSVSREKKESFPLTVTSAQKNPTAFYLCASSTPGAGAYEQYFGPGTRLTVT.

The CDR3 sequence: CASSPDRGVRETQYF. In DNA form, the CDR3 reads TGTGCCAGCAGTCCCGACAGGGGGGTAAGGGAGACCCAGTACTTC. The rearrangement joins TRBV28 to TRBJ2-5; 9 bases are shared with TRBD1. From germline, CDR1 is MDHEN and CDR2 SYDVKM. Trimming took 5 bases from V and 5 from J; bases not matched to a gene: 9. The CDR3 has 15 amino acids.

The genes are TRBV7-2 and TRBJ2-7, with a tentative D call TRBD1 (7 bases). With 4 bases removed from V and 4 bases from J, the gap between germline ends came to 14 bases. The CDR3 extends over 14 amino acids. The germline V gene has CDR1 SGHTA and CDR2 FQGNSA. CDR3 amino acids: CASSSQGGHYEQYF. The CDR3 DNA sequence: TGTGCCAGCAGCTCCCAGGGGGGACATTACGAGCAGTACTTC.

CDR3 bases: TGTGCCAGCAGCTTAAACATGATGAACACTGAAGCTTTCTTT. Translation gives CASSLNMMNTEAFF. The chain recombines TRBV7-6 with TRBJ1-1; D is ambiguous. There are 14 residues in the CDR3. Germline V gene sequence: CDR1 SGHVS, CDR2 FNYEAQ. Trimming removed 2 bases at V and 0 bases at J, with 7 bases between. Full variable domain (rest looked up from reference TRBV7-6 and TRBJ1-1): GAGVSQSPRYKVTKRGQDVALRCDPISGHVSLYWYRQALGQGPEFLTYFNYEAQQDKSGLPNDRFSAERPEGSISTLTIQRTEQRDSAMYRCASSLNMMNTEAFFGQGTRLTVV.

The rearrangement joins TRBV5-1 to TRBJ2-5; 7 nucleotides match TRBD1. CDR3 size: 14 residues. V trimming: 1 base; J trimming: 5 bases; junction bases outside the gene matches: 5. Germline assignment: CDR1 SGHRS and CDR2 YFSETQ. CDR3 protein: CASSLRGRGETQYF. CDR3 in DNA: TGCGCCAGCAGCTTGAGGGGGCGCGGGGAGACCCAGTACTTC.

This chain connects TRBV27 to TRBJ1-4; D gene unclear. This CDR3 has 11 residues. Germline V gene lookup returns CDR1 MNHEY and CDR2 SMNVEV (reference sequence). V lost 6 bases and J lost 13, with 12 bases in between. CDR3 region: CASSPNQVLFF. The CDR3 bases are TGTGCCAGCAGCCCCAACCAGGTACTGTTTTTT.

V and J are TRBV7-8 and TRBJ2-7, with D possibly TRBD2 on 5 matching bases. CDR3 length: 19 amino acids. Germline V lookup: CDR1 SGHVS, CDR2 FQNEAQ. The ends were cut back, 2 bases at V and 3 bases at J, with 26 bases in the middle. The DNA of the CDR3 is TGTGCCAGCAGCTTAAAGATCCGGGGTGAGAGGGTCGCGATCTACGAGCAGTACTTC. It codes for CASSLKIRGERVAIYEQYF. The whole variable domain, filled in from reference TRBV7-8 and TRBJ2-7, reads GAGVSQSPRYKVAKRGQDVALRCDPISGHVSLFWYQQALGQGPEFLTYFQNEAQLDKSGLPSDRFFAERPEGSVSTLKIQRTQQEDSAVYLCASSLKIRGERVAIYEQYFGPGTRLTVT.

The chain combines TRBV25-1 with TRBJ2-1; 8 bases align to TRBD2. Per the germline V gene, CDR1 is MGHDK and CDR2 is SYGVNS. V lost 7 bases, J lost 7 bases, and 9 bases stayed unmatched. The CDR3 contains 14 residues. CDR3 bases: TGTGCCAGCATGGCTAGCGGGTCCCCAAATGAGCAGTTCTTC. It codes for CASMASGSPNEQFF.

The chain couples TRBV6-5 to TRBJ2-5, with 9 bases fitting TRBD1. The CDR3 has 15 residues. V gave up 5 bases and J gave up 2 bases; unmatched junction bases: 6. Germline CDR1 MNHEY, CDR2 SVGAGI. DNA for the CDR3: TGTGCCAGCAGTCCGGACAGGGGAAATCAAGAGACCCAGTACTTC. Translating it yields CASSPDRGNQETQYF.

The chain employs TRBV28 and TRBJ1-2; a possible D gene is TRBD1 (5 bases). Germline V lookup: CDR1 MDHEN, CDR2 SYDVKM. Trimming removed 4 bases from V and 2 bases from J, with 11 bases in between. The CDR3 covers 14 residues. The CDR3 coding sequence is TGTGCCAGCAGTTGGGCTCGGGGGAACTATGGCTACACCTTC. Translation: CASSWARGNYGYTF.

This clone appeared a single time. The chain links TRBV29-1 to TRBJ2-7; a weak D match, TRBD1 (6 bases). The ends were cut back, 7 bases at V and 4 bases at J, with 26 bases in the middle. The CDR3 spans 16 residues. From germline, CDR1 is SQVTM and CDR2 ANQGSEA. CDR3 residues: CSALETHPGTKYEQYF. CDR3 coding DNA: TGCAGCGCACTCGAGACTCACCCCGGGACAAAATACGAGCAGTACTTC.

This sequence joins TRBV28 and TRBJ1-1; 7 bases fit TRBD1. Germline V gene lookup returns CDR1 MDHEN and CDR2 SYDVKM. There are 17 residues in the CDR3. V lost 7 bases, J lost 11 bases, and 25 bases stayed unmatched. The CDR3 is CASNPPNAGQAKNVAFF. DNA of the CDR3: TGTGCCAGCAATCCTCCCAATGCAGGACAGGCAAAAAACGTGGCTTTCTTT.

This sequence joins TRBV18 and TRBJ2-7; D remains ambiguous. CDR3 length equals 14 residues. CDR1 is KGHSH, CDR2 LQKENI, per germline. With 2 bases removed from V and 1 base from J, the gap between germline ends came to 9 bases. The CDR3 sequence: CASSPSRSSYEQYF. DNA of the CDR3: TGTGCCAGCTCACCATCTAGGTCGTCCTACGAGCAGTACTTC.

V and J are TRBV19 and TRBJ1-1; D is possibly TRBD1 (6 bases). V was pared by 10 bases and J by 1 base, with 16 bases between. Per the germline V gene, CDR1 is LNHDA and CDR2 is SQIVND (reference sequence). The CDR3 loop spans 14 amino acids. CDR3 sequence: CATLQGGTNTEAFF. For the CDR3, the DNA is TGTGCCACTCTCCAAGGGGGAACGAACACTGAAGCTTTCTTT.